The rows below give T cell receptor beta chains drawn from one sample of a study of CD8 T cells in ankylosing spondylitis. TCRdb itself ran the 5' RACE reads through MiXCR, one entry per CDR3 protein. This sample carries about 220,000 distinct CDR3 sequences, around 16% of them seen once, and the ten largest clones take 40% to 50%. Source material: blood, either unsorted or a sorted T cell fraction (not recorded which). These receptors all come from a male donor with ankylosing spondylitis. The CDR3 runs from the conserved cysteine through the conserved F or W. The order of the fields is V gene, clone size, J gene, D gene, CDR3 protein, CDR3 DNA. A D gene is named only where the DNA matches it firmly. The size entry is marked missing in some rows and otherwise reads once, few, many or a size class.

v_gene: TRBV12-3/TRBV12-4
abundance: -
j_gene: TRBJ2-1
d_gene: -
CDR3aa: CASRSLARNEQFF
CDR3nt: TGTGCCAGCAGGTCCCTCGCTAGGAATGAGCAGTTCTTC

v_gene: TRBV2
abundance: many
j_gene: TRBJ2-7
d_gene: TRBD2
CDR3aa: CASSEGPSGSYEQYF
CDR3nt: TGTGCCAGCAGTGAAGGACCTAGCGGTTCCTACGAGCAGTACTTC

v_gene: TRBV20-1
abundance: few
j_gene: TRBJ2-3
d_gene: -
CDR3aa: CSASPDSYLTDTQYF
CDR3nt: TGCAGTGCTAGCCCGGACTCCTATCTCACAGATACGCAGTATTTT

v_gene: TRBV27
abundance: -
j_gene: TRBJ2-5
d_gene: -
CDR3aa: CASSASNYQQETQYF
CDR3nt: TGTGCCAGCAGTGCGAGCAATTACCAACAAGAGACCCAGTACTTC

v_gene: TRBV12-3/TRBV12-4
abundance: few
j_gene: TRBJ1-2
d_gene: -
CDR3aa: CASSPLIYLATNYGYTF
CDR3nt: TGTGCCAGCAGTCCCCTCATATACCTGGCCACTAACTATGGCTACACCTTC

v_gene: TRBV4-2
abundance: many
j_gene: TRBJ2-7
d_gene: -
CDR3aa: CASSQDGDFWYEQYF
CDR3nt: TGTGCCAGCAGCCAAGATGGCGATTTTTGGTACGAGCAGTACTTC

v_gene: TRBV7-3
abundance: -
j_gene: TRBJ1-1
d_gene: -
CDR3aa: CASSPLGGGDTEAFF
CDR3nt: TGTGCCAGCAGCCCCCTCGGGGGTGGGGACACTGAAGCTTTCTTT

v_gene: TRBV4-3
abundance: few
j_gene: TRBJ2-1
d_gene: -
CDR3aa: CASSQDLPPYNEQFF
CDR3nt: TGCGCCAGCAGCCAAGATCTGCCGCCCTACAATGAGCAGTTCTTC

v_gene: TRBV5-1
abundance: few
j_gene: TRBJ2-2
d_gene: -
CDR3aa: CASSLAAANTGELFF
CDR3nt: TGCGCCAGCAGCTTGGCGGCAGCGAACACCGGGGAGCTGTTTTTT

v_gene: TRBV30
abundance: -
j_gene: TRBJ2-1
d_gene: -
CDR3aa: CAWTRTGSSYNEQFF
CDR3nt: TGTGCCTGGACGAGGACGGGGAGCTCCTACAATGAGCAGTTCTTC

v_gene: TRBV7-9
abundance: many
j_gene: TRBJ2-3
d_gene: TRBD1
CDR3aa: CASSSSGTGIADTQYF
CDR3nt: TGTGCCAGCAGCTCGTCCGGGACAGGGATTGCAGATACGCAGTATTTT

v_gene: TRBV24-1
abundance: many
j_gene: TRBJ1-4
d_gene: TRBD1
CDR3aa: CATTNRGYEKLFF
CDR3nt: TGTGCCACCACCAACAGGGGTTATGAAAAACTGTTTTTT

v_gene: TRBV5-1
abundance: many
j_gene: TRBJ1-2
d_gene: -
CDR3aa: CASRQFGGYGYTF
CDR3nt: TGCGCCAGCAGACAGTTCGGAGGCTATGGCTACACCTTC

v_gene: TRBV4-2
abundance: -
j_gene: TRBJ2-7
d_gene: TRBD2
CDR3aa: CASSQSWGGINYEQYF
CDR3nt: TGTGCCAGCAGCCAATCTTGGGGGGGGATTAATTACGAGCAGTACTTC

v_gene: TRBV12-3/TRBV12-4
abundance: few
j_gene: TRBJ1-1
d_gene: -
CDR3aa: CASSSYRDSGEAFF
CDR3nt: TGTGCCAGCAGTTCTTACAGGGACTCGGGTGAAGCTTTCTTT